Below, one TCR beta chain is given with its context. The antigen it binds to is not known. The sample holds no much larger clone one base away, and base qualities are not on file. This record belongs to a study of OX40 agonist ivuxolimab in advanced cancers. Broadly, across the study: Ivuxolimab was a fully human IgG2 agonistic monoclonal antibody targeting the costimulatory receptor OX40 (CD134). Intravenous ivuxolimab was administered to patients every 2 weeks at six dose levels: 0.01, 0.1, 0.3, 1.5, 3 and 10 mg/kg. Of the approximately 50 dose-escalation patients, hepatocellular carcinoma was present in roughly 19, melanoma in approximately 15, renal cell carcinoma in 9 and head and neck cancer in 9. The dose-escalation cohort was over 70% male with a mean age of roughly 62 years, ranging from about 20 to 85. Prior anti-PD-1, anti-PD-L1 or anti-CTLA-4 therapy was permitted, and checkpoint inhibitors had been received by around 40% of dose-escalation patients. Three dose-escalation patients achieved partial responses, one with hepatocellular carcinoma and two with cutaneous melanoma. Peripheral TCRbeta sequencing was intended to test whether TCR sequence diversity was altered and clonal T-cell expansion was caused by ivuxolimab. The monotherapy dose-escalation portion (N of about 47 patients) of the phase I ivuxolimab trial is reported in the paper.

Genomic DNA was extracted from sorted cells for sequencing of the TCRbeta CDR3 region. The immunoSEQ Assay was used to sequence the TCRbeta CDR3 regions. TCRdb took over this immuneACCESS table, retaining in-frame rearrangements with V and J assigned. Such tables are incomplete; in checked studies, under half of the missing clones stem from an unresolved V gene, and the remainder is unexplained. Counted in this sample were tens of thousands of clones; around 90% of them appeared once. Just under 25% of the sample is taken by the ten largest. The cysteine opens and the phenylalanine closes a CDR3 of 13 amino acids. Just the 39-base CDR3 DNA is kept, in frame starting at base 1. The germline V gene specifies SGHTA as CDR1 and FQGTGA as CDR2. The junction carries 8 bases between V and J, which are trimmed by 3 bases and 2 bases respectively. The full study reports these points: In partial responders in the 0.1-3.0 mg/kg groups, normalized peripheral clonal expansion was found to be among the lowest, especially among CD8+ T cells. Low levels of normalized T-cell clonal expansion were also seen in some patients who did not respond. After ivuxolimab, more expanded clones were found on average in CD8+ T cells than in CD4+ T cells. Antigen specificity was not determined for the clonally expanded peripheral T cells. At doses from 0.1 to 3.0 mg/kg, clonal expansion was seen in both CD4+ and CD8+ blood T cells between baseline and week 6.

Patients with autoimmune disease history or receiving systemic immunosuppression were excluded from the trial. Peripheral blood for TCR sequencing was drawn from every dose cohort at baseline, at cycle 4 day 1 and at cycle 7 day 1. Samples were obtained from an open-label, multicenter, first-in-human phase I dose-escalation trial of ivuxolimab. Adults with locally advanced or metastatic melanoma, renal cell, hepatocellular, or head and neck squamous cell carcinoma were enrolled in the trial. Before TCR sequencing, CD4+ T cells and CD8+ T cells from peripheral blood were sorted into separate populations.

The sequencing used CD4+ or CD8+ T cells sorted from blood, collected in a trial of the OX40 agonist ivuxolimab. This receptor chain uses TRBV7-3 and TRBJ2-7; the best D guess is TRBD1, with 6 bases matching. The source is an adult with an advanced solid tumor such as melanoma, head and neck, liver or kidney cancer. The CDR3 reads CASSFGTTYEQYF. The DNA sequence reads TGTGCCAGCAGCTTCGGGACAACCTACGAGCAGTACTTC.